Following are 10 T cell receptor beta chains from one sample sequenced in a study of CD8+CD57+ T cells in acquired aplastic anemia. Sequencing involved patients with CD8+CD57+ cell expansion previously shown by flow cytometry. TCR beta VDJ and CDR3 profiling used genomic DNA as template. TCRdb re-called the reads through MiXCR, storing one row per CDR3 protein. This table has a few hundred thousand distinct CDR3 sequences, roughly 34% appearing once. What was sequenced was sorted CD4+, CD8+, or CD8+CD57+ T cells (not recorded which) from PBMCs. The source is a human donor with aplastic anemia.

This clonotype was counted a few times. The chain joins TRBV7-9 to TRBJ2-1; D not resolved. Germline V gives CDR1 SEHNR, CDR2 FQNEAQ (reference sequence). V lost 10 bases, J lost 2 bases, and 12 bases lay in between. The CDR3 length is 13 residues. CDR3 loop: CATKTFTYNEQFF. CDR3 coding DNA: TGTGCCACCAAGACTTTTACCTACAATGAGCAGTTCTTC.

CDR3 nucleotides: TGTGCCATCGCTGACGGGACTAGCAGAAAATACAATGAGCAGTTCTTC. Protein product: CAIADGTSRKYNEQFF. The chain recombines TRBV10-3 with TRBJ2-1, with 9 bases lining up with TRBD2. The germline gives CDR1 ENHRY, CDR2 SYGVKD. The CDR3 spans 16 residues. Trimming removed 8 bases from V and 4 bases from J; junction bases left unmatched: 12.

J is TRBJ2-7 and V is TRBV4-3; D may be TRBD1 (5 bases). V was shortened by 0 bases and J by 3 bases, with 12 bases between the two germline ends. The CDR3 is made up of 15 amino acids. Germline-derived CDR1 and CDR2 are LGHNA and YSLEER. The CDR3 region is CASSQEGGRDYEQYF. CDR3 coding DNA: TGCGCCAGCAGCCAAGAGGGTGGCAGGGACTACGAGCAGTACTTC.

Details on this clonotype: A much more abundant neighbour one base away suggests this may be a read error. The CDR3 end shows no conserved phenylalanine or tryptophan, and so a read error is likely. The genes are TRBV2 and TRBJ2-3, with a possible D match to TRBD1 (6 bases). This CDR3 has 14 residues. The germline V gene encodes CDR1 SNHLY and CDR2 FYNNEI. The V end lost 2 bases, the J end lost 5 bases, and 11 bases lay between the germline ends. The CDR3 bases are TGTGCCAGCAGTGAAAGGGGGTTCGGAGATACGCAGTATTGT. The encoded protein is CASSERGFGDTQYC.

As DNA, the CDR3 is TGTGCCAGCAGTAACAGGGGGGGGACTGAAGCTTTCTTT. Encoded protein: CASSNRGGTEAFF. The chain carries TRBV12-3 or TRBV12-4 and TRBJ1-1, with 8 bases matching TRBD1. The J segment lost 5 bases and the V segment lost 5 bases, leaving 4 bases of the junction unmatched. This CDR3 region has 13 residues.

This clonotype was counted between two and nine times. This chain connects TRBV7-9 to TRBJ2-3, with D maybe TRBD1 (6 bases). Germline CDR1 SEHNR, CDR2 FQNEAQ (reference sequence). The CDR3 runs to 13 residues. Trimming pared 5 bases from V and 11 bases from J, leaving 17 bases between. This chain's CDR3 is CASSLNRAEKQYF. The CDR3 coding sequence is TGTGCCAGCAGCCTAAACAGGGCGGAGAAGCAGTATTTT.

A remark on this clonotype: This may be a read error, as it is one base from a much larger clone. The rearrangement links TRBV20-1 to TRBJ2-7; unclear D gene. The germline gives CDR1 DFQATT, CDR2 SNEGSKA (reference sequence). The V and J ends lost 4 bases and 1 base respectively, with 14 bases between them. This CDR3 region has 14 residues. CDR3 region: CSATVQGRSYEQYF. CDR3 DNA: TGCAGTGCTACCGTCCAAGGACGGTCCTACGAGCAGTACTTC.

This clonotype was recorded a few times. Sequence at one end of the junction differs from germline and may be a read error. The rearrangement uses TRBV7-7 and TRBJ2-3, with 7 bases lining up with TRBD1. Germline V gives CDR1 SSHAT, CDR2 FNYEAQ (reference sequence). There are 14 residues in the CDR3. CDR3 sequence (DNA): TGTGCTAGCAGCCACGCAGGACAGGCAGATACGCAGTATTTT. Its protein product is CASSHAGQADTQYF. The whole variable domain, filled in from reference TRBV7-7 and TRBJ2-3, reads GAGVSQSPRYKVTKRGQDVTLRCDPISSHATLYWYQQALGQGPEFLTYFNYEAQPDKSGLPSDRFSAERPEGSISTLTIQRTEQRDSAMYRCASSHAGQADTQYFGPGTRLTVL.

This clonotype occurred many times. V usage is TRBV7-6 and J usage is TRBJ2-5; D remains ambiguous. CDR1 SGHVS and CDR2 FNYEAQ come from the germline V gene. Trimming removed 1 base at V and 3 bases at J, with 6 bases between. This CDR3 has 13 amino acids. This chain's CDR3 is CASSLDLEETQYF. DNA of the CDR3: TGTGCCAGCAGCTTAGATCTAGAAGAGACCCAGTACTTC. Full variable domain (remainder filled in from reference TRBV7-6 and TRBJ2-5): GAGVSQSPRYKVTKRGQDVALRCDPISGHVSLYWYRQALGQGPEFLTYFNYEAQQDKSGLPNDRFSAERPEGSISTLTIQRTEQRDSAMYRCASSLDLEETQYFGPGTRLLVL.

This chain uses TRBV4-1 with TRBJ1-6; TRBD1 is a possible D gene (5 bases). The CDR3 extends over 15 amino acids. Germline V gene data show CDR1 as MGHRA and CDR2 as YSYEKL. Trimming left V 0 bases short and J 9 bases short, with 12 bases between. The CDR3 region has the DNA TGCGCCAGCAGCCAAGATCACGGGGCTGCTTCACCCCTCCACTTT. It yields the protein CASSQDHGAASPLHF.